The text below deals with one TCR beta chain. Participants had their cohort set by participant-reported clinical history. Germline trimming cut 0 bases from V and 2 bases from J; bases unmatched to any gene: 2. CDR3 length: 15 amino acids. Germline CDR1 and CDR2: SGHKS and YYEKEE (reference sequence). This entry comes from a study of blood T cell repertoires in COVID-19. The wider study: Nucleic acid was either cDNA or gDNA, and it came from T cells, B-cell-depleted T cells, or PBMCs.

The method was immunoSEQ multiplex PCR; TCRdb's version includes in-frame clones alone and lacks a portion of them. The sample lists 140,000 to 150,000 clones; more than 80% were seen once. The rearrangement uses TRBV5-5 and TRBJ2-7; 10 nucleotides line up with TRBD2. The sample was PBMCs or T cells enriched from blood (not recorded which). This TCR came from a man aged 45-65 years who had recovered from COVID-19. The CDR3 nucleotides are TGTGCCAGCAGCTTGGCACTAGCGGGGACCTACGAGCAGTACTTC. Translated: CASSLALAGTYEQYF.